Listed here are 5 T cell receptor beta chains from one sample, sequenced in a study of cytomegalovirus exposure and HLA in healthy donors. Libraries were prepared by immunoSEQ multiplex PCR; TCRdb keeps only in-frame clonotypes and omits some of them. The sample consists of under 100,000 clones, 85% to 95% of them appearing once. Sequencing input: PBMCs. Receptor source: a woman younger than 35 in good health and CMV-seronegative.

The V gene is TRBV4-3, the J gene TRBJ2-1; 11 positions match TRBD1. The CDR3 runs to 15 residues. Germline V gene sequence: CDR1 LGHNA, CDR2 YSLEER. With V trimmed by 7 bases and J by 1 base, 3 bases remained unmatched. The CDR3 coding sequence is TGCGCCAGCACCCGGGACAGGGGGTCCTACAATGAGCAGTTCTTC. Amino acid sequence: CASTRDRGSYNEQFF.

V is TRBV5-1 and J is TRBJ2-1; TRBD2 aligns across 8 bases. V shed 0 bases and J 8 bases; nucleotides not matched to a gene: 7. Germline V gene sequence: CDR1 SGHRS, CDR2 YFSETQ. The CDR3 is made up of 15 amino acids. Here the CDR3 reads CASSLDGGGAYEQFF. The CDR3 DNA reads as TGCGCCAGCAGCTTGGACGGGGGGGGAGCCTATGAGCAGTTCTTC.

The J gene is TRBJ1-1, the V gene TRBV11-3; tentative D call: TRBD1 (5 bases). V gave up 2 bases and J gave up 7 bases, with 11 bases separating them. This CDR3 is 13 amino acids long. In germline, CDR1 is SGHNT, CDR2 YENEEA. CDR3 in DNA: TGTGCCAGCAGCTTACACGGCGGGGGTGAAGCTTTCTTT. Amino acids: CASSLHGGGEAFF. Using reference TRBV11-3 and TRBJ1-1 for the parts outside the CDR3, the full variable domain is EAGVVQSPRYKIIEKKQPVAFWCNPISGHNTLYWYLQNLGQGPELLIRYENEEAVDDSQLPKDRFSAERLKGVDSTLKIQPAELGDSAVYLCASSLHGGGEAFFGQGTRLTVV.

The chain has TRBV5-6 and TRBJ2-3; 13 bases line up with TRBD2. The trim removed 4 bases at V and 2 bases at J, leaving 10 bases unmatched. The CDR3 is made up of 18 amino acids. Germline lookup yields CDR1 SGHDT and CDR2 YYEEEE. The CDR3 sequence: CASSIGLAGDPNTDTQYF. The DNA of the CDR3 is TGTGCCAGCAGCATAGGACTAGCGGGGGACCCTAACACAGATACGCAGTATTTT.

J is TRBJ2-7 and V is TRBV11-3; 9 nucleotides line up with TRBD1. The V gene's germline CDR1 is SGHNT and CDR2 YENEEA. J lost 7 bases, V lost 2 bases, and 12 bases had no gene match. The CDR3 extends over 16 amino acids. Here the CDR3 reads CASSLSTGTGQVEQYF. Written as DNA, the CDR3 is TGTGCCAGCAGCTTAAGCACCGGGACAGGGCAAGTGGAGCAGTACTTC.